This T cell receptor beta chain was found in a study of blood T cell repertoires in COVID-19. Study context: The United States, Italy and Spain provided the acute and convalescent COVID-19 samples. T cells, B-cell-depleted T cells, or PBMCs provided the cDNA or gDNA that served as material.

Study processing details: Estimation of nucleated cell counts was performed using reference gene primer amplification. Profiling relied on immunoSEQ multiplex PCR, and the TCRdb table lists in-frame clones only, not all of them. For V, J and clone size, that table is used; D and trimming come from the DNA. The sample has 70,000 to 80,000 clones; roughly nine tenths are singletons. The CDR3 length is 12 residues. The trim removed 8 bases at V and 7 bases at J, leaving 7 bases unmatched. Per germline, CDR1 SQVTM and CDR2 ANQGSEA. The V and J genes are TRBV29-1 and TRBJ2-1, with 8 bases matching TRBD1. Material: peripheral blood. The TCR sequence derives from a man older than 75 in a cohort sampled during active COVID-19. CDR3: CSFDRGGNEQFF. Written as DNA, the CDR3 is TGCAGCTTCGACAGGGGTGGAAATGAGCAGTTCTTC.